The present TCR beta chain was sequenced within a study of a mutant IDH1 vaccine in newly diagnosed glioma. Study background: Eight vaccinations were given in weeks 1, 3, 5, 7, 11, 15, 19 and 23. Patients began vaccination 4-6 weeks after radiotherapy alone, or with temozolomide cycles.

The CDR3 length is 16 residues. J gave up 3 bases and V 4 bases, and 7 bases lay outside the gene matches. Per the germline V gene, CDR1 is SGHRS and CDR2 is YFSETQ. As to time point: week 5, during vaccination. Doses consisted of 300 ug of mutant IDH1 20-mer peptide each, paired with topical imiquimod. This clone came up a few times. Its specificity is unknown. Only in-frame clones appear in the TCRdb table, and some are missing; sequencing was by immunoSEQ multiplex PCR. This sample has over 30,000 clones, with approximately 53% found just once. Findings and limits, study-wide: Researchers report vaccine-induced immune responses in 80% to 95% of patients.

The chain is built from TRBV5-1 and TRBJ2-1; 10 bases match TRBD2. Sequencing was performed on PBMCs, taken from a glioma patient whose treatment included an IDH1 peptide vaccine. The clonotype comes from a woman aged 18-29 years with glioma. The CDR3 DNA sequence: TGCGCCAGCAGCAAGCCACTAGCGGGGTACTACAATGAGCAGTTCTTC. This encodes CASSKPLAGYYNEQFF.